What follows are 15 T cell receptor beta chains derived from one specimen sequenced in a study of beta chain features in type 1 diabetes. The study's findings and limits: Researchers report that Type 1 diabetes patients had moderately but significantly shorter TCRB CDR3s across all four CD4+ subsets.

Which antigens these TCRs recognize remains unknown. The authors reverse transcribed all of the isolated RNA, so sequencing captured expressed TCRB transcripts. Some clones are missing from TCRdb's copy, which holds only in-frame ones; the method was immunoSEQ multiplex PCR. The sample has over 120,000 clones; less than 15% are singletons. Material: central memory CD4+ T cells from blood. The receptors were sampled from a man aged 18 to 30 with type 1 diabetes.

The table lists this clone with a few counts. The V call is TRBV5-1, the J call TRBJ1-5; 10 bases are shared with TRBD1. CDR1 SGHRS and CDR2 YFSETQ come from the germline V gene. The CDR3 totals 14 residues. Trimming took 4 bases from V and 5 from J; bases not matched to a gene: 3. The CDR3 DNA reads TGCGCCAGCAGCATCGGGACAGGGGATCAGCCCCAGCATTTT. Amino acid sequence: CASSIGTGDQPQHF.

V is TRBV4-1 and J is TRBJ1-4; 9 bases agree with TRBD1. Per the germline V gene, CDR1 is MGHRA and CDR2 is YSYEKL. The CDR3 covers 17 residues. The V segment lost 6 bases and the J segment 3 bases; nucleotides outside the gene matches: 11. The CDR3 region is CASSSGTGSASNEKLFF. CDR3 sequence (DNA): TGCGCCAGCAGTTCCGGGACAGGGTCGGCTTCTAATGAAAAACTGTTTTTT.

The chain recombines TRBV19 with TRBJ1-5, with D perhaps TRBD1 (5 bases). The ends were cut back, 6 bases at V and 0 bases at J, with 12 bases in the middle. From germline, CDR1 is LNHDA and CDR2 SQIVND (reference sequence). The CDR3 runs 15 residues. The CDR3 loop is CASSGTVNSNQPQHF. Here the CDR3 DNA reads TGTGCCAGTAGCGGGACGGTGAATAGCAATCAGCCCCAGCATTTT.

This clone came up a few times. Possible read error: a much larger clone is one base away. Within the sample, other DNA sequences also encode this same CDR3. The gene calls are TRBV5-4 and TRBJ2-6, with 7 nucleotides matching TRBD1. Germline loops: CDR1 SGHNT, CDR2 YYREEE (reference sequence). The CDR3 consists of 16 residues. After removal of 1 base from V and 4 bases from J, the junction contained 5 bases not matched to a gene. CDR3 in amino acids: CASSLPGTAGANVLTF. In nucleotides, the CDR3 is TGTGCCAGCAGCTTGCCCGGGACAGCGGGGGCCAACGTCCTGACTTTC.

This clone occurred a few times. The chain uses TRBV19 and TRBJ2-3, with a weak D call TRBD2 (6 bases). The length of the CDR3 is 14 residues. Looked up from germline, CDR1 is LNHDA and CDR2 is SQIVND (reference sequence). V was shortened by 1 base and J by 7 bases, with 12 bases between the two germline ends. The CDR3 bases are TGTGCCAGTAGTATAGGACGGCGGGGAAATACGCAGTATTTT. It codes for CASSIGRRGNTQYF.

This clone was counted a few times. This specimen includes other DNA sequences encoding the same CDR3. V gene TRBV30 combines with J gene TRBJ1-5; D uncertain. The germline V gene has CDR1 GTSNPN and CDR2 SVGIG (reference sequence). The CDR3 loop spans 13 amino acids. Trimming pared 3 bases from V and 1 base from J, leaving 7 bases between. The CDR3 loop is CAWSPDSNQPQHF. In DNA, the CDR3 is TGTGCCTGGAGCCCCGACAGCAATCAGCCCCAGCATTTT.

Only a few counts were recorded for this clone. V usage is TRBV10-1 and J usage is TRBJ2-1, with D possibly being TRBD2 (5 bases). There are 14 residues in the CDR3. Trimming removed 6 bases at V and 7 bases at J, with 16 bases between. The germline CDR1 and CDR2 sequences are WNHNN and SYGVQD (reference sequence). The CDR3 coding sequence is TGCGCCAGCAGCGTCGGACTCTCGATGAATGAGCAGTTCTTC. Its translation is CASSVGLSMNEQFF.

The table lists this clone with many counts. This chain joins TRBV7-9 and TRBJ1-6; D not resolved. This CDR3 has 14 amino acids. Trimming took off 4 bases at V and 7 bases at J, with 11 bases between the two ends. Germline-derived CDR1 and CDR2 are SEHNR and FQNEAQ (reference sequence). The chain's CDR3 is CASSSPSWNSPLHF. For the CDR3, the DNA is TGTGCCAGCAGCTCCCCCAGTTGGAATTCACCCCTCCACTTT.

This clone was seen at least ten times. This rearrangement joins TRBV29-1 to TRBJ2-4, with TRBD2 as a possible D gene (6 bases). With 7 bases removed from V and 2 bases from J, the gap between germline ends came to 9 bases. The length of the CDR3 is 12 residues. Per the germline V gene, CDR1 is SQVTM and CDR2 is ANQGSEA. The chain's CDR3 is CSGGDPKNIQYF. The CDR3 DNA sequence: TGCAGCGGCGGGGATCCCAAAAACATTCAGTACTTC.

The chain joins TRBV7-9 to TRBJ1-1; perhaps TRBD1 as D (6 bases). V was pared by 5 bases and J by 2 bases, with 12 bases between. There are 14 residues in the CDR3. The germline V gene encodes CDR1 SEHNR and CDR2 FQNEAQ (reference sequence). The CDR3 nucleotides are TGTGCCAGCAGCCCCGGACAGTTCAACACTGAAGCTTTCTTT. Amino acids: CASSPGQFNTEAFF.

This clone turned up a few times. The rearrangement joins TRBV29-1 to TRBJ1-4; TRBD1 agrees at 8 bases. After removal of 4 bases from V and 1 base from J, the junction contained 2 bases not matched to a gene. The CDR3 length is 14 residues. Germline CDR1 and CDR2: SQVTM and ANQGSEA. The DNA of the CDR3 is TGCAGCGTTGGAGGACAGGGAACTAATGAAAAACTGTTTTTT. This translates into CSVGGQGTNEKLFF.

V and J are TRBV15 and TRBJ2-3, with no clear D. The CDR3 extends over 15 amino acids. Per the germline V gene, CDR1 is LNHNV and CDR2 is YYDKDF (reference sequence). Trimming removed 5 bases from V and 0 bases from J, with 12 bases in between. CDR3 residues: CATSSDPYSTDTQYF. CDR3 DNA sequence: TGTGCCACCAGCTCAGACCCATATAGCACAGATACGCAGTATTTT.

The CDR3 DNA reads as TGTGCCAGCAGTGGGCGCGGGACAGGGATGACCGGGGAGCTGTTTTTT. Encoded protein: CASSGRGTGMTGELFF. The chain is built from TRBV25-1 and TRBJ2-2; 9 bases fit TRBD1. This CDR3 has 16 residues. Trimming at V came to 4 bases and at J to 5 bases, leaving 8 bases not matched to a gene. Looked up from germline, CDR1 is MGHDK and CDR2 is SYGVNS.

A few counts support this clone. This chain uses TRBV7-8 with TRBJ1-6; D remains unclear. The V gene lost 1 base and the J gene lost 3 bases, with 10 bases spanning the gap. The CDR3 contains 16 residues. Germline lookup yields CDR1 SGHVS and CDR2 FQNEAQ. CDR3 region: CASSLDMAVYNSPLHF. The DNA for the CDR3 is TGTGCCAGCAGCTTAGATATGGCAGTCTATAATTCACCCCTCCACTTT.

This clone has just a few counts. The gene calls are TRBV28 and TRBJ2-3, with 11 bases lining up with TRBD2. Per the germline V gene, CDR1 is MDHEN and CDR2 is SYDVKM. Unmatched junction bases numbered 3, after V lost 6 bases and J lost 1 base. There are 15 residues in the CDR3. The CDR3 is CASSLLAGGTDTQYF. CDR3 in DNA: TGTGCCAGCAGCCTACTAGCGGGGGGCACAGATACGCAGTATTTT.